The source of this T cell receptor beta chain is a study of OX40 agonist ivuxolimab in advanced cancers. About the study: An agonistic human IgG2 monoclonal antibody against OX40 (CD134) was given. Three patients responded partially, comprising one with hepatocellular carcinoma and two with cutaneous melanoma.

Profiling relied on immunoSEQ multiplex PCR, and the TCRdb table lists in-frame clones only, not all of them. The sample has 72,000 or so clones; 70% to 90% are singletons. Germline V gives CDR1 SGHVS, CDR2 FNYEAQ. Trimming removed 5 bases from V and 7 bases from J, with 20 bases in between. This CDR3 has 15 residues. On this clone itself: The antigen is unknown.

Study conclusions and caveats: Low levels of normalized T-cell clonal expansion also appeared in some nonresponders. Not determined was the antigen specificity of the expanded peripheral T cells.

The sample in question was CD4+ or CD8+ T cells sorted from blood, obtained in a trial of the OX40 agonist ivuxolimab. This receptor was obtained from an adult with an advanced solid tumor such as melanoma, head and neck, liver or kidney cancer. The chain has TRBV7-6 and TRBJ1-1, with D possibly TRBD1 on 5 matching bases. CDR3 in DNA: TGTGCCAGCAGCCACAGATACGGCAGGGCCCATGAAGCTTTCTTT. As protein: CASSHRYGRAHEAFF.